The rows below give T cell receptor beta chains drawn from one sample of a study of neurological immune-mediated disorders. TCRdb re-derived calls from the 5' RACE reads in MiXCR, one entry per CDR3 protein. The table lists approximately 30,000 distinct CDR3 sequences, under 30% of them singletons. The sequenced material came from CD4+ T cells from blood. These receptors originate from a man aged 45-60 years with HTLV-1-associated myelopathy (HAM/TSP). The CDR3 runs from the conserved cysteine through the conserved F or W. Expanded clones get a size class; other rows say once, few or many, or leave the size out.

CASSLDLGPYGYTF,many,TRBV5-1,TRBJ1-2
CASSWELGYGYTF,.,TRBV5-5,TRBJ1-2
CASSEASPGGGHEQFF,few,TRBV6-1,TRBJ2-1
CASSWGASGSHEQFF,many,TRBV11-2,TRBJ2-1
CASSLDSYTQYF,many,TRBV12-3/TRBV12-4,TRBJ2-3
CASSTSGRGYTF,.,TRBV5-1,TRBJ1-2
CASSLVRGPGKNSPLHF,.,TRBV7-6,TRBJ1-6
CSARGGGSYNEQFF,many,TRBV20-1,TRBJ2-1
CASSDPGLGDTQYF,many,TRBV5-1,TRBJ2-3
CASSSEYTGELFF,many,TRBV25-1,TRBJ2-2
CVSSFFSETQYF,.,TRBV5-6,TRBJ2-5
CASSLAGTSGSYEQYF,many,TRBV7-2,TRBJ2-7
CASSDSRVGGTNLYGYTF,many,TRBV9,TRBJ1-2
CSARERHGTEAFF,many,TRBV20-1,TRBJ1-1
CASSLNGQISGNTIYF,few,TRBV18,TRBJ1-3
CASSPSTKQYF,many,TRBV6-6,TRBJ2-7
CASSGQVRLSGANVLTF,many,TRBV6-5,TRBJ2-6
CASSLTGNTEAFF,many,TRBV7-3,TRBJ1-1
CAISDGHDNQPQHF,.,TRBV10-3,TRBJ1-5
CASSLGAGTSYEQYF,many,TRBV5-1,TRBJ2-7
CASSGVGPVNEQFF,many,TRBV25-1,TRBJ2-1
CSAPRGNSGNTIYF,many,TRBV20-1,TRBJ1-3
CASSLGRDTQYF,many,TRBV5-1,TRBJ2-3
CASSSIRDRGEKLFF,many,TRBV5-1,TRBJ1-4